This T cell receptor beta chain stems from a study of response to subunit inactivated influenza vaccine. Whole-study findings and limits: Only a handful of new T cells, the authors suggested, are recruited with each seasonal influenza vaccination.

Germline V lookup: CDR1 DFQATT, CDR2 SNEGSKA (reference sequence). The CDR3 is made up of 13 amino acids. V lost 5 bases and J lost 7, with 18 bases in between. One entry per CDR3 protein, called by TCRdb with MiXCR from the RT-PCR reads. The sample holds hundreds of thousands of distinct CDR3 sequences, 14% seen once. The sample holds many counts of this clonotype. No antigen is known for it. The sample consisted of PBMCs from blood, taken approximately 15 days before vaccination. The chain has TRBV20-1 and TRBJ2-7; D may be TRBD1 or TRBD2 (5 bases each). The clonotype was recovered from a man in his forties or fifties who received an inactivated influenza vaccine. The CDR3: CSAVRAGWGEQYF. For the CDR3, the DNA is TGCAGTGCTGTCCGGGCCGGCTGGGGGGAGCAGTACTTC.